Each of the 14 T cell receptor beta chains below was sequenced from the same sample in a study of T-cell reconstitution after alpha-beta-depleted transplantation in children. Unique molecular identifiers tagged the TCRbeta library. TCRdb re-called the PCR reads with MiXCR, one entry per CDR3 protein. The sample shows approximately 250,000 distinct CDR3 sequences, about 9.6% of them seen only once. Material: PBMCs from the stem cell graft donor, obtained from the stem cell graft. Source of these receptors: a human donor who donated a stem cell graft to a child with SCID.

This clonotype came up many times. The chain is built from TRBV11-2 and TRBJ2-1; TRBD1 is a possible D gene (6 bases). Germline V gene lookup returns CDR1 SGHAT and CDR2 FQNNGV. The CDR3 is made up of 14 amino acids. V lost 1 base and J 10 bases, leaving 14 bases between the germline ends. Here the CDR3 reads CASSLALDRLEQFF. The CDR3, as DNA: TGTGCCAGCAGCTTAGCCCTGGACAGACTCGAGCAGTTCTTC.

This clonotype was counted a few times. This chain links TRBV4-3 with TRBJ2-5; TRBD1 agrees at 7 bases. Germline V lookup: CDR1 LGHNA, CDR2 YSLEER. With 0 bases clipped from V and 5 bases from J, the junction kept 6 bases outside the gene matches. The CDR3 is 15 amino acids. The CDR3: CASSQDKGAGETQYF. In nucleotides, the CDR3 is TGCGCCAGCAGCCAAGATAAGGGGGCTGGGGAGACCCAGTACTTC.

With respect to this clonotype: A read error may explain this, as a much larger clone is one base away. The chain joins TRBV6-5 to TRBJ1-2, with TRBD1 matching over 8 bases. The CDR3 totals 11 residues. Germline CDR1 is MNHEY and CDR2 is SVGAGI. The CDR3 DNA sequence: TGTGCCAGCGGAGACAGGGGTGGCTTCACCTTC. As protein: CASGDRGGFTF.

This clonotype was found many times. CDR3 nucleotide sequence: TGTGCCAGCAGCCAAGATGGTGGGACCGGGGAGCTGTTTTTT. Residues: CASSQDGGTGELFF. V gene TRBV3-1 combines with J gene TRBJ2-2; D not resolved. This CDR3 spans 14 amino acids. Per the germline V gene, CDR1 is LGHDT and CDR2 is YNNKEL (reference sequence). V gave up 0 bases and J gave up 5 bases, with 7 bases separating them.

This sequence joins TRBV11-2 and TRBJ2-1; TRBD2 agrees at 10 bases. With 4 bases clipped from V and 0 bases from J, the junction kept 9 bases outside the gene matches. The germline V gene has CDR1 SGHAT and CDR2 FQNNGV. The CDR3 extends over 18 amino acids. This chain's CDR3 is CASSSFSSGGSSYNEQFF. For the CDR3, the DNA is TGTGCCAGCAGCTCATTCTCTAGCGGGGGCTCCTCCTACAATGAGCAGTTCTTC.

This clonotype was seen repeatedly, ten times or more. The chain employs TRBV12-3 or TRBV12-4 and TRBJ1-2; 7 nucleotides align to TRBD1. Trimming removed 1 base from V and 4 bases from J; junction bases left unmatched: 0. CDR3 size: 13 residues. CDR3: CASSLGTGYGYTF. The DNA for the CDR3 is TGTGCCAGCAGTTTAGGGACAGGCTATGGCTACACCTTC.

Many counts were recorded for this clonotype. Written as DNA, the CDR3 is TGTGCCATCAGCCGACTAGCGGGGGACAATGAGCAGTTCTTC. Protein sequence: CAISRLAGDNEQFF. The V call is TRBV10-3, the J call TRBJ2-1, with 12 bases identical to TRBD2. This CDR3 has 14 amino acids. V lost 6 bases to trimming and J lost 5 bases; unmatched junction nucleotides: 2. Germline-derived CDR1 and CDR2 are ENHRY and SYGVKD.

This clonotype was picked up many times. The chain is built from TRBV5-1 and TRBJ1-3, with TRBD1 as a possible D gene (5 bases). The ends were cut back, 3 bases at V and 4 bases at J, with 11 bases in the middle. There are 14 residues in the CDR3. Germline CDR1 SGHRS, CDR2 YFSETQ. CDR3 region: CASSSATAGNTIYF. In DNA, the CDR3 is TGCGCCAGCAGCTCCGCGACAGCAGGAAACACCATATATTTT.

This clonotype was seen a single time. Possible read error: a much larger clone is one base away. The chain links TRBV2 to TRBJ2-7; 7 bases line up with TRBD1. CDR3 length equals 14 residues. Germline V lookup: CDR1 SNHLY, CDR2 FYNNEI. As DNA, the CDR3 is TGTGCCAGCAGTGGCGACAGGGCACTCTACGAGCAGCACTTC. Its translation: CASSGDRALYEQHF.

This clonotype was recorded many times. The V gene is TRBV5-1, the J gene TRBJ1-4; 11 bases map to TRBD1. CDR1 is SGHRS, CDR2 YFSETQ, per germline. V gave up 4 bases and J gave up 8 bases; unmatched junction bases: 4. This CDR3 is built from 14 residues. As DNA, the CDR3 is TGCGCCAGCAGCCTCGGGACAGGGGGAGAAAAACTGTTTTTT. Amino acids: CASSLGTGGEKLFF.

This clonotype was counted ten times or more. This chain joins TRBV5-1 and TRBJ2-7, with no clear D. Trimming cost V 0 bases and J 3 bases, with 7 bases left between them. The CDR3 consists of 13 residues. Germline V gene lookup returns CDR1 SGHRS and CDR2 YFSETQ. The CDR3 bases are TGCGCCAGCAGCTTGGACGTCCACTACGAGCAGTACTTC. As protein: CASSLDVHYEQYF.

The table lists this clonotype with many counts. The rearrangement uses TRBV5-6 and TRBJ2-6; perhaps D is TRBD1 or TRBD2 (6 bases each). This CDR3 has 15 amino acids. Germline assignment: CDR1 SGHDT and CDR2 YYEEEE. V lost 4 bases to trimming and J lost 8 bases, with 16 bases between them. CDR3 region: CASSRLTGAPNVLTF. The CDR3 DNA is TGTGCCAGCAGCCGCTTGACGGGGGCGCCCAACGTCCTGACTTTC.

At least ten counts were recorded for this clonotype. The J gene is TRBJ1-1, the V gene TRBV4-2, with TRBD1 as a possible D gene (5 bases). CDR3 length: 14 amino acids. The ends were cut back, 0 bases at V and 7 bases at J, with 12 bases in the middle. Germline CDR1 is LGHNA and CDR2 is YNFKEQ. CDR3 region: CASSQERGGDEAFF. DNA for the CDR3: TGTGCCAGCAGCCAAGAGCGGGGGGGAGATGAAGCTTTCTTT.

This clonotype has at least ten counts. V usage is TRBV7-2 and J usage is TRBJ1-5; D is possibly TRBD1 (5 bases). The CDR3 is made up of 15 amino acids. V lost 4 bases and J lost 3, with 13 bases in between. Per germline, CDR1 SGHTA and CDR2 FQGNSA. This chain's CDR3 is CASSSSGGDNQPQHF. For the CDR3, the DNA is TGTGCCAGCAGCTCCAGTGGGGGTGACAATCAGCCCCAGCATTTT.